In this sample, the clone carrying this TCR beta chain turned up many times. Its target is not known. The data originate from a study of CD8+CD57+ T cells in acquired aplastic anemia. Overall study results and limits: Some 30 was the count of CD8+ CDR3 sequences that patients shared with controls.

The study profiled TCR beta VDJ and CDR3 using genomic DNA as template. In TCRdb, the reads were re-called with MiXCR into one record per CDR3 protein. The repertoire holds roughly 420,000 distinct CDR3 sequences, with around 68% as singletons. Trimming cost V 2 bases and J 7 bases, with 12 bases left between them. CDR1 and CDR2 (germline): MNHEY, SVGAGI. The CDR3 consists of 14 residues. The sequence derives from a human donor in good health, serving as a control. The sample consisted of sorted CD4+, CD8+, or CD8+CD57+ T cells (not recorded which) from PBMCs. The rearrangement joins TRBV6-5 to TRBJ1-5; no reliable D call. CDR3 sequence: CASSYEAGSQPQHF. The CDR3 region has the DNA TGTGCCAGCAGTTACGAGGCAGGTTCACAGCCCCAGCATTTT.